The subject of this entry is one T cell receptor (beta chain). In this sample, this clonotype turned up many times. Within one base of it there is no much larger clone, and no base qualities were kept. This entry is derived from a study of T cells after yellow fever vaccination (dated by TCRdb to 2018 to 2020). Looking at the study overall: Staining for CD3, CD45RA, CCR7 and CD95 was used to sort memory subsets (EM, EMRA, CM and Tscm) on a BD FACS Aria III. The SMART-Seq v4 Ultra Low Input RNA kit was used to prepare libraries from fractions with low cell numbers. To track T-cell clones before and after primary and booster YFV17D yellow fever vaccination, bulk TCR alpha and beta repertoires were sequenced longitudinally. Two healthy male donors, one aged 18 to 29 and one aged 30 to 40 years, were included in the cohort. Blood was collected at multiple timepoints before and after primary and secondary immunization, and bulk PBMC replicates and cell subsets were isolated. Memory subsets were sorted on days 0, 15 and 45 and at 18 months following primary vaccination, and on days 0, 15 and 45 following the 30-year booster.

V is shortened by 4 bases, J by 7 bases, and the region joining them spans 9 bases. From the germline V gene, CDR1 is MNHEY and CDR2 is SVGAGI. Counted from cysteine to phenylalanine, this CDR3 has 12 amino acids. Left in the record is the CDR3 DNA by itself, 36 bases read in frame from the first base. This specimen's treatment or condition label, per the study, means: live attenuated yellow fever vaccine strain. A standard Ficoll-Paque protocol was used to isolate PBMCs from peripheral blood. The RNeasy Micro Kit was used to extract RNA from sorted memory subsets. Study-level results and caveats: The secondary T-cell response was found to be weaker but faster than the primary response, with a peak reached on day 5 rather than on day 15. Because the study included only two donors, the extent to which the findings can be generalized is limited. FACS-sorted repertoires could contain abundant contaminating clonotypes from the bulk population, so computational filtering was required. A small share of clonotypes was detected in both CD4 and CD8 compartments, with the overlap likely arising from convergent recombination. After the booster, most of the clones that had expanded following primary vaccination were detected again (approximately 95% of CD4 and around 90% of CD8), which suggests that memory was broadly maintained. In the sorted memory subsets on day 0, nearly all vaccine-responding clonotypes were below the level of detection.

TCR cDNA was made using 5'RACE template switching, a step that added a universal primer site and unique molecular identifiers. Priming for cDNA synthesis came from both the TCR alpha and TCR beta constant segments. Libraries were amplified in two PCR steps, with sample barcodes and sequencing adapters added in the second step. Sequencing of libraries was performed on Illumina HiSeq 2500 (2x100 bp) or NovaSeq (2x150 bp). Turning to the authors' computational methods: Reads were demultiplexed and collapsed into UMI consensus sequences with MIGEC, and V(D)J alignment was performed with MiXCR. Using edgeR on replicate PBMC samples, clonotypes were called vaccine-responding if FDR was below 0.01 and the log2 fold change was above 5 up to day 15. Each bulk clonotype received a CD4 or CD8 identity based on whether the sequenced CD4 or CD8 repertoire contained that clonotype at higher abundance. Clonotype frequencies in memory subsets were weighted by FACS-sorted cell numbers to estimate each clone's distribution across memory phenotypes. Clones were called with MiXCR by TCRdb after fastp trimmed the public reads at Q25, and only in-frame beta chains were retained. CDR3 protein sequences are deduplicated, and each keeps its most common genes and DNA. The V and J calls come from TCRdb's annotation, not from the publication. The sample includes some 16,000 distinct CDR3 sequences, with 4% observed a single time. The leading ten clones occupy about 0.4% of the sample.

This material consisted of PBMCs, either bulk or a sorted T-cell subset (CD4+, CD8+, memory, or dextramer-sorted; not recorded which), taken 15 days after the yellow fever booster vaccination. This sequence originates from a man younger than 45 who received the YFV17D yellow fever vaccine. Here the chain combines TRBV6-5 and TRBJ2-3, with no confident D gene call. Read as DNA, the sequence is TGTGCCAGCAGTTCGGGCAGCAATACGCAGTATTTT. Its product reads: CASSSGSNTQYF.